Sequencing of this T cell receptor (beta chain) was carried out in a study of T-cell memory formation after mild COVID-19. At least ten counts were recorded for this clonotype. Its antigen is unidentified. V shed 4 bases and J shed 4 bases, with 22 bases lying between them. The CDR3 is 17 amino acids. Broader study findings: Clones contracting over day 15 to 85 were CD4/CD8 balanced, with later expanders leaning CD4+. Mostly located in CM and EM were contracting CD4+ clones, with contracting CD8+ clones located in EMRA. Pre-infection memory carried some responding clones, suggesting that cross-reactive memory joined.

5'RACE with constant-segment primers built TCRalpha and TCRbeta cDNA libraries with UMIs. TCRdb reprocessed the 5' RACE reads with MiXCR, giving one entry per CDR3 protein. The data show tens of thousands of distinct CDR3 sequences, with 6% to 7.5% seen just once and approximately 0.81% held by the top ten. Material for sequencing was PBMCs or a T cell subset sorted from them (not recorded which). This TCR derives from an adult who had mild COVID-19 (a few samples of this study predate the infection). Cell type and time point are not known. This rearrangement joins TRBV12-3 or TRBV12-4 to TRBJ2-5; a possible D gene is TRBD1 (6 bases). DNA for the CDR3: TGTGCCAGCAGTTCGATCCCGGGATTAGGGGGTCGAGAGACCCAGTACTTC. This gives the protein CASSSIPGLGGRETQYF.